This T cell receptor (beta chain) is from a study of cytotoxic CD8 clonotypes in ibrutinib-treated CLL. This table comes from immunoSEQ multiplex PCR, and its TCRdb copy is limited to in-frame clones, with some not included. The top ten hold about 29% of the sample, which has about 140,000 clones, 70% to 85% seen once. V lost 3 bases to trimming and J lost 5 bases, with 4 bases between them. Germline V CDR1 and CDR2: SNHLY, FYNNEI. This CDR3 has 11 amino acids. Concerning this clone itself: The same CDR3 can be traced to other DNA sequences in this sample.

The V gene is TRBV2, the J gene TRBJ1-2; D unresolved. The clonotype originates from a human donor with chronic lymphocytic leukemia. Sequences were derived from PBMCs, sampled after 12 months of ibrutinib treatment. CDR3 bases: TGTGCCAGCAGTGACCGGTATGGCTACACCTTC. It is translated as CASSDRYGYTF.